The rows below give T cell receptor beta chains drawn from one sample of a study of naive and memory T cell subsets. Each CDR3 protein gets one entry after TCRdb re-called the UMI-ligation and nested PCR reads with MiXCR. The sample holds 120,000 to 150,000 distinct CDR3 sequences, 17% seen once. Sequencing was performed on naive CD4+ T cells from blood. These receptors originate from a human donor in good health. CDR3s include the opening cysteine and the closing phenylalanine or tryptophan. The D gene is left open where the match is weak. Clone size is stated in some rows and not others, as once, few, many or a class when expanded.

v_call,d_call,j_call,clone_size,cdr3_nt,cdr3_aa
TRBV2,.,TRBJ2-1,.,TGTGCCAGCAAGGGGGAGACAGGACCTTACAATGAGCAGTTCTTC,CASKGETGPYNEQFF
TRBV12-3/TRBV12-4,.,TRBJ2-3,.,TGTGCCACACGACCGTTTGGAGCTAGCACAGATACGCAGTATTTT,CATRPFGASTDTQYF
TRBV7-3,.,TRBJ2-5,.,TGTGCCAGCAGCCAAGGCAGGGTGGAGACCCAGTACTTC,CASSQGRVETQYF
TRBV12-3/TRBV12-4,.,TRBJ1-5,.,TGTGCCAGCAACTCCATCGGGGGTGCGAGCAATCAGCCCCAGCATTTT,CASNSIGGASNQPQHF
TRBV6-2/TRBV6-3,.,TRBJ1-1,.,TGTGCCAGCAGAGAAGACAGGCCTGCCTACGTTGGCACTGAAGCTTTCTTT,CASREDRPAYVGTEAFF
TRBV12-3/TRBV12-4,TRBD1,TRBJ1-5,.,TGTGCCAGCAGACTGGGACAGACCAATCAGCCCCAGCATTTT,CASRLGQTNQPQHF
TRBV3-1,.,TRBJ1-6,few,TGTGCCAGCAGCCAGCGTGAGGTCTATAATTCACCCCTCCACTTT,CASSQREVYNSPLHF
TRBV7-9,TRBD2,TRBJ2-7,few,TGTGCCAGCAGCTTACTGGCGGGAGGGCCATCCGAGCAGTACTTC,CASSLLAGGPSEQYF
TRBV6-5,.,TRBJ1-5,.,TGTGCCAGCAGCTCGATAAATCAGCCCCAGCATTTT,CASSSINQPQHF
TRBV7-2,.,TRBJ2-1,many,TGTGCCAGCAGCTTGTCCCCAGAAACTAATGAGCAGTTCTTC,CASSLSPETNEQFF
TRBV10-3,.,TRBJ1-6,few,TGTGCCATCAGTGACGGGGGAGGCTCACCCCTCCACTTT,CAISDGGGSPLHF
TRBV25-1,TRBD2,TRBJ2-7,many,TGTGCCAGCAGTGGCGGGCTAGCGGAGAGGATCTACGAGCAGTACTTC,CASSGGLAERIYEQYF
TRBV29-1,TRBD2,TRBJ2-3,.,TGCAGCGTTGCTTATAGGGCGACTAGCGGCACAGATACGCAGTATTTT,CSVAYRATSGTDTQYF
TRBV18,TRBD2,TRBJ2-3,.,TGTGCCAGCTCACCACGGACAGCGGGAGGCACAGATACGCAGTATTTT,CASSPRTAGGTDTQYF
TRBV28,.,TRBJ1-3,.,TGTGCCAGCAGTTTCTCCGCGGCTGGAAACACCATATATTTT,CASSFSAAGNTIYF
TRBV30,.,TRBJ1-5,few,TGTGCCTGGAGTGTGGACAACAATCAGCCCCAGCATTTT,CAWSVDNNQPQHF
TRBV7-2,.,TRBJ2-7,few,TGTGCCAGCAGCCCAGTCGGGGAGCTAGGCGAGCAGTACTTC,CASSPVGELGEQYF
TRBV24-1,TRBD2,TRBJ2-7,.,TGTGCCACCAGTGACCTAATAGCGGGAGGCCCCGAGCAGTACTTC,CATSDLIAGGPEQYF
TRBV19,TRBD2,TRBJ2-1,few,TGTGCCAGTAGTATAGGGACTAGCGTATACAATGAGCAGTTCTTC,CASSIGTSVYNEQFF